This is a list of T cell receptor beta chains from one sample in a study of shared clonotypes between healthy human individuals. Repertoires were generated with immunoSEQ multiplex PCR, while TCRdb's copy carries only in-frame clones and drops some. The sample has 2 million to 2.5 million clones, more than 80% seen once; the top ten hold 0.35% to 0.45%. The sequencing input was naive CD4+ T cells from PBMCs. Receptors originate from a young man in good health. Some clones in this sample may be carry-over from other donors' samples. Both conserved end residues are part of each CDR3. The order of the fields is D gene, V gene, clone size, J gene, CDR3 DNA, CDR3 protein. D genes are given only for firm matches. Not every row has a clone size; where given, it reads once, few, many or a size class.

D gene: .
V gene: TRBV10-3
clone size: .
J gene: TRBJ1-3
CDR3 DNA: TGTGCCATCAGTGAGTCAGCAGGGAGTTATGGAAACACCATATATTTT
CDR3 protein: CAISESAGSYGNTIYF

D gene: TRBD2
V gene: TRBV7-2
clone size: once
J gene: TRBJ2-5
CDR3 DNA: TGTGCCAGCAGCTTAGGTCTAGCGGGAGTAGGCGAGACCCAGTACTTC
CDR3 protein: CASSLGLAGVGETQYF

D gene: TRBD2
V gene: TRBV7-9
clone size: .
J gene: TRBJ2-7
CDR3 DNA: TGTGCCAGCAGCTTAGAGATAGCGGGAAAAGTCGAGCAGTACTTC
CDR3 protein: CASSLEIAGKVEQYF

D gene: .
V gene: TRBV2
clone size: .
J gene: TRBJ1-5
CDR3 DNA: TGTGCCAGCAGTGATACAGGCAATCAGCCCCAGCATTTT
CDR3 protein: CASSDTGNQPQHF

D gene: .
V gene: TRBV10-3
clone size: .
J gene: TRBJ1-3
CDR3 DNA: TGTGCCATACAGGCTAAAGCTGGAGACTCTGGAAACACCATATATTTT
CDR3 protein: CAIQAKAGDSGNTIYF

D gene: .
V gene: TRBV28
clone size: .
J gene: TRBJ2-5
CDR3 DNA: TGTGCCAGCAGTTTAGTTACAGTTGGAGAGACCCAGTACTTC
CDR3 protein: CASSLVTVGETQYF

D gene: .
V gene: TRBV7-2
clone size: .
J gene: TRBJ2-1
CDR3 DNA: TGTGCCAGCAGCTTAGGCCTTACGGAGAGCTCCTACAATGAGCAGTTCTTC
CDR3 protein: CASSLGLTESSYNEQFF

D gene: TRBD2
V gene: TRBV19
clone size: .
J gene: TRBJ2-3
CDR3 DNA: TGTGCCAGTAACCCGGGAAGAGCGGGAGCGGATACGCAGTATTTT
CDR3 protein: CASNPGRAGADTQYF

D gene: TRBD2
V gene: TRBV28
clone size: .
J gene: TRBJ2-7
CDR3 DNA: TGTGCCAGCAGTTTCCGGATACTAGCGAAGACCTACGAGCAGTACTTC
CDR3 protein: CASSFRILAKTYEQYF

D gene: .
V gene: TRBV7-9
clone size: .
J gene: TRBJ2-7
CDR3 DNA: TGTGCCAGCAGTTATAATTTATTGGAGCAGTACTTC
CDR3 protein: CASSYNLLEQYF

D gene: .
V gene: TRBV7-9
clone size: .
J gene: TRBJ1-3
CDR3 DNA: TGTGCCAGCACCCCACTCGGCTCAGGGGCAAGCTCTGGAAACACCATATATTTT
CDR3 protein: CASTPLGSGASSGNTIYF

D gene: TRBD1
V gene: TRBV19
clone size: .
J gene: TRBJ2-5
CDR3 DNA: TGTGCCAGTAGATCTCTACAGGGGGTACGGGAGACCCAGTACTTC
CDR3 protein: CASRSLQGVRETQYF

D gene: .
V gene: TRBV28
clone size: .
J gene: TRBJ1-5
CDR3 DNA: TGTGCCAGCAGTTCATCGGGGGCAAGCAATCAGCCCCAGCATTTT
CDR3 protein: CASSSSGASNQPQHF

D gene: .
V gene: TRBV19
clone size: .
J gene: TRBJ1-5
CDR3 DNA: TGTGCCAGTAGTATTTACGGGGATCAGCCCCAGCATTTT
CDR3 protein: CASSIYGDQPQHF

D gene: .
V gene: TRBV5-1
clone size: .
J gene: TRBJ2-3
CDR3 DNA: TGCGCCAGCAGCTTCGAGCCAGGGCAAACAGATACGCAGTATTTT
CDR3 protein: CASSFEPGQTDTQYF

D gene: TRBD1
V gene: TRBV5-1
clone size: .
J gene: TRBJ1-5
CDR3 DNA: TGCGCCAGCAGCTTGGGGGACAGGGAAAATCAGCCCCAGCATTTT
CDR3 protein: CASSLGDRENQPQHF

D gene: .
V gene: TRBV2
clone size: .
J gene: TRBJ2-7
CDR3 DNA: TGTGCCAGCAGTCGCAACAGGGGAGGGGACTACGAGCAGTACTTC
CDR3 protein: CASSRNRGGDYEQYF

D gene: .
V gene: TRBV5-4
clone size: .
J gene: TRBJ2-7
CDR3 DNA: TGTGCCAGCAGCTCGCAGGATCACTACGAGCAGTACTTC
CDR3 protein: CASSSQDHYEQYF

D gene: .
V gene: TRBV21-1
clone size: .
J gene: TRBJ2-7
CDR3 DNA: TGTGCCAGCAGGGACCTTAGCGGCTCCTACGAGCAGTACTTC
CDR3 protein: CASRDLSGSYEQYF

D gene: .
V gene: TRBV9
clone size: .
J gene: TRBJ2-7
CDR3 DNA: TGTGCCAGCAGCGTAGGCCTGGGTTCCCACGAGCAGTACTTC
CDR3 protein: CASSVGLGSHEQYF

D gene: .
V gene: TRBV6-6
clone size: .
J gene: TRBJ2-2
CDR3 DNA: TGTGCCAGCAGCATCAACACCGGGGAGCTGTTTTTT
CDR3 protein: CASSINTGELFF

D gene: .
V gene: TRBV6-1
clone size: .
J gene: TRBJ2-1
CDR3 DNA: TGTGCCAGCACCGTACGGGCCAATGAGCAGTTCTTC
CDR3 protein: CASTVRANEQFF

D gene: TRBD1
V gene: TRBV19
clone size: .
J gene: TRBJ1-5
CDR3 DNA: TGTGCCAGTACCCTATACGCGGGACAGGGGTTAAGTCAGCCCCAGCATTTT
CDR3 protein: CASTLYAGQGLSQPQHF

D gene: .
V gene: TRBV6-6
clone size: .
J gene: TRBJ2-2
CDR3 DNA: TGTGCCAGCAGTCGGGACATGCTAACCGGGGAGCTGTTTTTT
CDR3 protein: CASSRDMLTGELFF

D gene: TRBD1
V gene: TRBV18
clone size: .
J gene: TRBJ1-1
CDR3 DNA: TGTGCCAGCTCACCTCTGGACAGGGGGCTAAACACTGAAGCTTTCTTT
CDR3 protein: CASSPLDRGLNTEAFF

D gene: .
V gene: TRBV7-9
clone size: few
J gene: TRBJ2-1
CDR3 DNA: TGTGCCAGCAGCTTCAATGAGCAGTTCTTC
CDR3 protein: CASSFNEQFF

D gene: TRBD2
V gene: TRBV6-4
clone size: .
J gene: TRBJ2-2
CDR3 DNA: TGTGCCAGCAGTGACTCAGTCTTTCGCGGGAGGGGAGGCGCCGGGGAGCTGTTTTTT
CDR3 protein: CASSDSVFRGRGGAGELFF

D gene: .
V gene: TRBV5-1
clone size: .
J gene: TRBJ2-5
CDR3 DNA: TGCGCCAGCAGCGGGGGAGCGGGGACCCAGTACTTC
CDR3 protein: CASSGGAGTQYF

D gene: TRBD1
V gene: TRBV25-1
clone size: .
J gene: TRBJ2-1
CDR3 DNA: TGTGCCAGCAGTGTGGGACAGGGGATCTCCTACAATGAGCAGTTCTTC
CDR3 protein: CASSVGQGISYNEQFF

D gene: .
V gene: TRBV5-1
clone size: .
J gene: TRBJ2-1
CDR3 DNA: TGCGCCAGCAGCCAGGACAGTAGCTCCTACAATGAGCAGTTCTTC
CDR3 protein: CASSQDSSSYNEQFF

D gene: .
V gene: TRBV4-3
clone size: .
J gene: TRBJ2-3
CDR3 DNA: TGCGCCAGCAGCCAAGGGGGCGTCGGGGATACGCAGTATTTT
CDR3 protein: CASSQGGVGDTQYF

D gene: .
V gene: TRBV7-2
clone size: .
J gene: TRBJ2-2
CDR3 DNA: TGTGCCAGCAGCCTAGGGTTGCGGGGCCACACCGGGGAGCTGTTTTTT
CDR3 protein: CASSLGLRGHTGELFF

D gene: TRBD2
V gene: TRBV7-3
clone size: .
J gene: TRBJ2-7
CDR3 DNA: TGTGCCAGCAGCCCAGGACTAGCGGGAGGGCCGAGCGAGCAGTACTTC
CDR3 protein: CASSPGLAGGPSEQYF

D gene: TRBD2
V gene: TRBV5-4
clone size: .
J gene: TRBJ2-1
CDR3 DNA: TGTGCCAGCAGCTTTAACAGGGGGACTAGCGGGAGAGGGGCCTACAATGAGCAGTTCTTC
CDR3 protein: CASSFNRGTSGRGAYNEQFF

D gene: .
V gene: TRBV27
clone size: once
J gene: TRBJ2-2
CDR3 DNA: TGTGCCAGCAGTTTACGGACTGCCGCGAACACCGGGGAGCTGTTTTTT
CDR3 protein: CASSLRTAANTGELFF

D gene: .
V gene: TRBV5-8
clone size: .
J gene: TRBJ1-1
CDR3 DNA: TGTGCCAGCAGCTTCCTGAACACTGAAGCTTTCTTT
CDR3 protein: CASSFLNTEAFF

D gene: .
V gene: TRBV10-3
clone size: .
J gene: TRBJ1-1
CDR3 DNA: TGTGCCACCCTACAGGGTTCGGACACTGAAGCTTTCTTT
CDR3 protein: CATLQGSDTEAFF

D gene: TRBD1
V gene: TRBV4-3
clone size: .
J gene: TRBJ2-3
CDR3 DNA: TGCGCCAGCAGCCGAGGGACAGGGGGCCCAGATACGCAGTATTTT
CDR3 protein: CASSRGTGGPDTQYF

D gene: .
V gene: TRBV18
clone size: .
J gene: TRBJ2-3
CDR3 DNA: TGTGCCAGCTCACCAGGAGATACGCAGTATTTT
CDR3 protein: CASSPGDTQYF

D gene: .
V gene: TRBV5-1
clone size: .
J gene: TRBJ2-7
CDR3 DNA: TGCGCCAGCAGCTTGGGACGTGGGCGCGAGCAGTACTTC
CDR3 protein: CASSLGRGREQYF

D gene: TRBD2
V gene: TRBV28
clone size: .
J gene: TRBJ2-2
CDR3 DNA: TGTGCCAGCACCAGCGGGGAAGCGGGAGGGCCGGTCGGGGAGCTGTTTTTT
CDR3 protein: CASTSGEAGGPVGELFF

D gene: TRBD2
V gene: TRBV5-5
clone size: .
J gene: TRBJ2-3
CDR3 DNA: TGTGCCAGCAGCTTACGACTAGCGGGGACCACAGATACGCAGTATTTT
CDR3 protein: CASSLRLAGTTDTQYF